This record concerns one T cell receptor beta chain sequence. The data were taken from a study of blood T cell repertoires in COVID-19. About the research overall: The United States, Italy and Spain provided the acute and convalescent COVID-19 samples.

In the authors' methods: Researchers report that nucleated cell counts were estimated from reference gene primer amplification. Generated by immunoSEQ multiplex PCR, the TCRdb table keeps only in-frame clones and is missing some. D and trimming come from the DNA, and the V and J calls and clone size come from that table. The sample gives roughly 73,000 clones, around nine tenths of which show up once; 29% is in the top ten. The CDR3 runs to 14 residues. CDR1 is LNHDA, CDR2 SQIVND, per germline (reference sequence). V lost 4 bases to trimming and J lost 5 bases, with 14 bases between them. The sequence derives from a woman aged 80 or over with active or convalescent COVID-19. Sequencing used peripheral blood. The rearrangement uses TRBV19 and TRBJ2-5, with TRBD2 as a possible D gene (5 bases). The CDR3 nucleotides are TGTGCCAGTAGTACCGCAGACCGCGGGGAGACCCAGTACTTC. Its translation is CASSTADRGETQYF. The full variable domain, in which reference TRBV19 and TRBJ2-5 provide the parts outside the CDR3, is DGGITQSPKYLFRKEGQNVTLSCEQNLNHDAMYWYRQDPGQGLRLIYYSQIVNDFQKGDIAEGYSVSREKKESFPLTVTSAQKNPTAFYLCASSTADRGETQYFGPGTRLLVL.